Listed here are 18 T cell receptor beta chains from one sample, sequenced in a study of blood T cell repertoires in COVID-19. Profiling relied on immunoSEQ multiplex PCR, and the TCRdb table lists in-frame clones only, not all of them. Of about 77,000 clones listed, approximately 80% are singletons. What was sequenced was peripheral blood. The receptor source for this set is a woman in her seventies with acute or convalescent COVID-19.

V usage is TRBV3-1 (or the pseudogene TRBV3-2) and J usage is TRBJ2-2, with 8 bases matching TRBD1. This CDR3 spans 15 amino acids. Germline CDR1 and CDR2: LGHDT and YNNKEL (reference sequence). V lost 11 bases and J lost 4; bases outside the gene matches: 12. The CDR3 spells CAGITGGTGTGELFF. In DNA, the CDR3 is TGTGCCGGGATAACAGGGGGTACGGGCACCGGGGAGCTGTTTTTT.

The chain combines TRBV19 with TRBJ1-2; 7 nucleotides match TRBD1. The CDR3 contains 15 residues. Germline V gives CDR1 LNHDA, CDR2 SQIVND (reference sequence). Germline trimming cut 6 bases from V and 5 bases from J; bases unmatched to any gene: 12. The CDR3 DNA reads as TGTGCCAGTAGCATCCTCGGGACAGTATATTATGGCTACACCTTC. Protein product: CASSILGTVYYGYTF.

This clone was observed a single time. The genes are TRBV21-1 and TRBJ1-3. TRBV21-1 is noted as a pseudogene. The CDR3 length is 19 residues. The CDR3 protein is CASTFNPGEGELSGNTIYF. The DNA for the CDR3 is TGTGCCAGCACTTTCAACCCGGGGGAAGGCGAACTCTCTGGAAACACCATATATTTT.

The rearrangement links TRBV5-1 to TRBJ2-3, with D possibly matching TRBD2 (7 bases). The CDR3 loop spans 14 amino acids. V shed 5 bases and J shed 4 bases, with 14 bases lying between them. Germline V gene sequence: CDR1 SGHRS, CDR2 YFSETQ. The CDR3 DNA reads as TGCGCCAGCAGTTTTGGGGGGGCTGCAGATACGCAGTATTTT. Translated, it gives CASSFGGAADTQYF. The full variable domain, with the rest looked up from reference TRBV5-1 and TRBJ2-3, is KAGVTQTPRYLIKTRGQQVTLSCSPISGHRSVSWYQQTPGQGLQFLFEYFSETQRNKGNFPGRFSGRQFSNSRSEMNVSTLELGDSALYLCASSFGGAADTQYFGPGTRLTVL.

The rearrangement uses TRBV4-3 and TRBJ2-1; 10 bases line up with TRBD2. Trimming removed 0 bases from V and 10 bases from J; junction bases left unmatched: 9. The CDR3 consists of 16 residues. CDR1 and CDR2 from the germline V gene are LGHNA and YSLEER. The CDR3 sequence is CASSQDTGLAGAEQFF. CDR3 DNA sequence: TGCGCCAGCAGCCAAGATACAGGGCTAGCGGGGGCAGAGCAGTTCTTC.

The CDR3 loop reads CASSETGSSYEQYF. Written as DNA, the CDR3 is TGTGCCAGCAGTGAAACCGGGTCTTCCTACGAGCAGTACTTC. The J gene is TRBJ2-7, the V gene TRBV6-1; D gene ambiguous. V lost 2 bases, J lost 1 base, and 9 bases lay in between. This CDR3 comprises 14 residues. CDR1 and CDR2 (germline): MNHNS, SASEGT.

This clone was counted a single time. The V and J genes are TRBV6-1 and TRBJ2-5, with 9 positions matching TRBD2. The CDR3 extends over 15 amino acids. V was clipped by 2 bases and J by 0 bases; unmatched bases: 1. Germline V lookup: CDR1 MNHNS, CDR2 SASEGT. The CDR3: CASSEQRGDQETQYF. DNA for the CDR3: TGTGCCAGCAGTGAACAGCGGGGGGACCAAGAGACCCAGTACTTC.

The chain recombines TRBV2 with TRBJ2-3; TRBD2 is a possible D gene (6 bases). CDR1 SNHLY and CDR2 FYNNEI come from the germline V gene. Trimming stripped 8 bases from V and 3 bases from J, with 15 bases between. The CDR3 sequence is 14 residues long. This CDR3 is CASRAGTPTDTQYF. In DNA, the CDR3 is TGTGCCAGCCGGGCCGGGACTCCTACAGATACGCAGTATTTT.

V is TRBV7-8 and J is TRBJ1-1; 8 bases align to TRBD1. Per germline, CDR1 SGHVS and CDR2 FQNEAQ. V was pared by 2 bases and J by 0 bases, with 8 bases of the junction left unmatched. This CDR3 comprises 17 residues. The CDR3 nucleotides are TGTGCCAGCAGCTTAATGCTCGGGACAGGCCTGAACACTGAAGCTTTCTTT. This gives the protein CASSLMLGTGLNTEAFF.

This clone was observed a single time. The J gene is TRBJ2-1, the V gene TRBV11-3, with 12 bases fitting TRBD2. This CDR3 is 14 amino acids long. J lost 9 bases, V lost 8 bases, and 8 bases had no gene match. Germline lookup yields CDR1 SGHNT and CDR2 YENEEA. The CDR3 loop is CASDPGTSGSEQFF. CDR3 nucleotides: TGTGCCAGCGATCCCGGGACTAGCGGGTCTGAGCAGTTCTTC.

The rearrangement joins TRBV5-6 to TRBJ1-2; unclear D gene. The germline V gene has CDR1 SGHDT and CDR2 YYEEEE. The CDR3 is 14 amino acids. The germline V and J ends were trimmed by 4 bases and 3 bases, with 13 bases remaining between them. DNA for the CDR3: TGTGCCAGCAGCGCCCTAGCCCGGTACTATGGCTACACCTTC. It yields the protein CASSALARYYGYTF.

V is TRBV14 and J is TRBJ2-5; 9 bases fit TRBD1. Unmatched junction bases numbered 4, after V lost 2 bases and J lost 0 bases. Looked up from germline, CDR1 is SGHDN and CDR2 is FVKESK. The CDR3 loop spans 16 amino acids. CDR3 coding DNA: TGTGCCAGCAGCCAATCGGGACAGGGCTACCAAGAGACCCAGTACTTC. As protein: CASSQSGQGYQETQYF. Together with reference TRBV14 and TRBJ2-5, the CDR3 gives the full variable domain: EAGVTQFPSHSVIEKGQTVTLRCDPISGHDNLYWYRRVMGKEIKFLLHFVKESKQDESGMPNNRFLAERTGGTYSTLKVQPAELEDSGVYFCASSQSGQGYQETQYFGPGTRLLVL.

The CDR3 nucleotides are TGTGCCAGCAGTTACTCCTTACTAGCGGGGGAGTTCTTC. This codes for CASSYSLLAGEFF. The genes are TRBV6-5 and TRBJ2-1, with 11 bases that match TRBD2. This CDR3 region has 13 residues. Germline V lookup: CDR1 MNHEY, CDR2 SVGAGI. The ends lost 0 bases at V and 14 bases at J; junction bases unmatched: 3.

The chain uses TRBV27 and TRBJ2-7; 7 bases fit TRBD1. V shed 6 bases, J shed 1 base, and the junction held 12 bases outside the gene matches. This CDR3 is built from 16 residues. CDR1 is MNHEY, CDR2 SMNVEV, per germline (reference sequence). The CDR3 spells CASSFHRQGASYEQYF. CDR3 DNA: TGTGCCAGCAGCTTTCATAGACAGGGAGCTTCCTACGAGCAGTACTTC.

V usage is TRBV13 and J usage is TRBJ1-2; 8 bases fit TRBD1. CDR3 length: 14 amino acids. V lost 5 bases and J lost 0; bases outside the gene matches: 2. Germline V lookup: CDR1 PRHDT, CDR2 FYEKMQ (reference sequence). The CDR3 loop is CASSQDRANYGYTF. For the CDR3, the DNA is TGTGCCAGCAGCCAGGACAGGGCTAACTATGGCTACACCTTC.

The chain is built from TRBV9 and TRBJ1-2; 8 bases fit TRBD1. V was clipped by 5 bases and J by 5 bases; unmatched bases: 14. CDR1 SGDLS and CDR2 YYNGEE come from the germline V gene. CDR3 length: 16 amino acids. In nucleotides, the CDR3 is TGTGCCAGCAGTGACCCAAGGACAGGGAGGTTGTATGGCTACACCTTC. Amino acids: CASSDPRTGRLYGYTF.

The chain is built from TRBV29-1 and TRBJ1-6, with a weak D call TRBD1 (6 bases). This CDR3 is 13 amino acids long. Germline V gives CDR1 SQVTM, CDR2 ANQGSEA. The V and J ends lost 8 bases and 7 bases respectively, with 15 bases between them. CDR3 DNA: TGCAGCCATAGGCAGGGGACGAATTCACCCCTCCACTTT. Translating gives CSHRQGTNSPLHF.

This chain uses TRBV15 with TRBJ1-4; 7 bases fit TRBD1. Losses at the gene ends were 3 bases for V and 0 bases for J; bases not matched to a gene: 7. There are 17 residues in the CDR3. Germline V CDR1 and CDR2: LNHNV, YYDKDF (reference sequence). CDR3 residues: CATSRGQNSATNEKLFF. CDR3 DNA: TGTGCCACCAGCAGGGGACAGAACTCCGCAACTAATGAAAAACTGTTTTTT. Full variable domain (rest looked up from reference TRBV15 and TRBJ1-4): DAMVIQNPRYQVTQFGKPVTLSCSQTLNHNVMYWYQQKSSQAPKLLFHYYDKDFNNEADTPDNFQSRRPNTSFCFLDIRSPGLGDTAMYLCATSRGQNSATNEKLFFGSGTQLSVL.